This T cell receptor beta chain was profiled in a study of CD8+ T cells in alopecia areata (dated 2018 in TCRdb). Notes on the research overall: The treated patients took part in an open-label pilot trial in which moderate-to-severe alopecia areata was treated with oral tofacitinib at 5 to 10 mg twice daily. In humans, TCRbeta sequencing was performed on scalp tissue and on sorted CD4+ and CD8+ peripheral blood T cells from healthy controls and from patients with patchy or totalis/universalis alopecia areata. Tofacitinib was administered for 6 to 18 months, and 6 months of follow-up off drug were then conducted to assess delayed response and recurrence. The RNA source kit depended on sample type: the PAXgene miRNA kit for fixed scalp, the miRNeasy kit for PBMCs, and the RNeasy kit for mouse skin. For the treated patients, the SALT score, which quantifies what percentage of scalp surface area is affected, served as the measure of disease severity. Clonality in the scalp was compared among normal scalp (n=4), patchy alopecia areata scalp (n=8), and alopecia totalis/universalis scalp (n=8). High-throughput TCRbeta sequencing was used to examine T cell clonal expansion in alopecia areata in both the C3H/HeJ mouse model and human patients. TCRbeta CDR3 regions were amplified by immunoSEQ multiplex PCR with 35 Vbeta forward and 13 Jbeta reverse primers. Biopsies were taken from tofacitinib-treated patients at baseline and at 4 and 24 weeks of treatment, and a later scalp biopsy was taken in several of the tofacitinib-treated patients.

The research as a whole found: Many expanded lesional clones were found to persist in scalp and blood during tofacitinib treatment, and relapse after treatment cessation may be partly explained by this persistence. Lesional scalp, especially in alopecia totalis/universalis, showed higher clonality and more expanded CD8+ clones than normal scalp, suggesting antigenic drive. TCR sequences shared between patients were less clear than in mice, possibly partly because of HLA diversity in the patient population. Tofacitinib significantly decreased scalp clonality and the number of expanded CD8+ clones among the top 100 scalp clones. Because the treated cohort was small and had only one nonresponder, larger studies are needed to examine links between baseline CD8+ expansion and response. Unlike mouse skin, where gammadelta T cells dominate, normal human skin contains resident alphabeta T cells that get sequenced too, which complicates analysis of the scalp TCR repertoire.

Explained via the paper, the time point label denotes: 4 weeks on oral tofacitinib. Interpreted using the paper, the treatment or condition label stands for: oral pan-JAK inhibitor, 5-10 mg twice daily. Peripheral blood and lesional scalp punch biopsies were obtained from patients with alopecia areata. After PBMCs were isolated by density centrifugation and stained for CD3, CD4 and CD8, a FACSAria was used to sort CD4+ and CD8+ T cells. This clone was seen ten or more times. The clone's antigen remains unknown. No base qualities exist here, and no much larger clone lies one base off it. The junction shows trimming of 1 base on V and 1 base on J, and the gene matches do not reach 3 bases of it. CDR1 and CDR2 are drawn from the germline V gene (reference sequence): SEHNR, FQNEAQ. CDR3 length: 16 amino acids, cysteine to phenylalanine. Only the CDR3 DNA stays, 48 bases, in frame from base 1. Library generation was performed with the immunoSEQ multiplex PCR assay. To provide template for TCR sequencing, every sample had RNA extracted and reverse transcribed into cDNA. First-strand cDNA was synthesized with SuperScript III using a 2:1 mix of oligo-dT and random hexamers. A synthetic immune receptor repertoire was used to assess amplification bias, and residual bias was removed computationally. On the study's bioinformatics: Raw reads were preprocessed for error removal, and CDR3 was defined according to IMGT conventions as running from the conserved cysteine to phenylalanine. Clonality was computed as 1 minus the Shannon entropy, with the entropy normalized by log2 of the number of productive unique TCRs. CD4 or CD8 identity of scalp clones was inferred by cross-referencing scalp TCRbeta sequences with sorted blood CD4 and CD8 repertoires. TCRdb re-hosts the immuneACCESS table, in-frame sequences only. Its copies lack some clones; in the studies checked, an unresolved V gene accounts for under half of them, and the cause for the rest is not known. That table furnishes V, J and clone size, whereas the DNA furnished D and trimming. The sample table records roughly 150,000 clones; nearly 55% of these occur just once. The ten biggest clones cover 15% of the sample.

This sample comprised CD8+ T cells sorted from blood, obtained at week 4, from a patient treated with tofacitinib. The TCR originated in a human donor with alopecia areata. The sequence links TRBV7-9 to TRBJ2-1; 8 junctional bases match TRBD1. The DNA sequence is as follows: TGTGCCAGCAGCTTAGGGACAGGGTTTTCCTACAATGAGCAGTTCTTC. This encodes CASSLGTGFSYNEQFF.